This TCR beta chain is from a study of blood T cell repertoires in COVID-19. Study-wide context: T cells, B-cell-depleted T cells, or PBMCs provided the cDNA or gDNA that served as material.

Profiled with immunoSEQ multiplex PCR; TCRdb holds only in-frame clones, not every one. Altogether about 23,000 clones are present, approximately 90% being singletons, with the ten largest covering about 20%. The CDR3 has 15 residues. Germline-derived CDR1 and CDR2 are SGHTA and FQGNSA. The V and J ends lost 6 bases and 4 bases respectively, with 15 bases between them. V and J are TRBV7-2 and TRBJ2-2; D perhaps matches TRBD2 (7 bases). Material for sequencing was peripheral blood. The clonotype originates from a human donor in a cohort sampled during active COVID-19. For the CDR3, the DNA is TGTGCCAGCAGACGGGGGGCCGGTTCCACCGGGGAGCTGTTTTTT. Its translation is CASRRGAGSTGELFF.